This T cell receptor (beta chain) originates from a study of glioma-infiltrating T cells. Whole-study findings and limits: Non-neoplastic patients had below-expected tissue-blood divergence, while all gliomas exceeded expectation. Very few CDR3 sequences were shared between tissue and blood.

TCR alpha and beta CDR3 regions were amplified from RNA using iRepertoire nested multiplex PCR. For one-step reverse transcription and amplification, 100-400 ng of tissue mRNA or PBMC total RNA was used. One entry per CDR3 protein results from TCRdb running MiXCR on the multiplex PCR reads. The table has 100,000 to 150,000 distinct CDR3 sequences, approximately 25% seen once; the top ten hold roughly 15%. Comments on this clonotype: The antigen is unknown. Its ends do not fully match the called genes, so a read error is possible.

Germline assignment: CDR1 LGHNA and CDR2 YNFKEQ. The CDR3 covers 15 residues. The V call is TRBV4-2, the J call TRBJ2-1; 9 bases fit TRBD2. The sequencing sample was made of glioma tissue, nonneoplastic brain tissue, or PBMCs (not recorded which). The TCR was taken from a human donor with low-grade glioma or glioblastoma, undergoing nonglioma brain surgery, or in good health (not recorded which). CDR3 in DNA: TGTGCCAGCAGCCAAACCCCTAGCGGGAACAACGAGCAGTTCTTC. Its protein is CASSQTPSGNNEQFF.